These 21 T cell receptor beta chains originate from one sample sequenced in a study of cytomegalovirus exposure and HLA in healthy donors. The primer mix had 60 Vbeta and 13 Jbeta primers. Only in-frame clones appear in the TCRdb table, and some are missing; sequencing was by immunoSEQ multiplex PCR. Seen here are some 140,000 clones, roughly 73% observed once, and the top ten hold about 1.2%. The sequenced sample was PBMCs. Source of these receptors: a woman in her 40s in good health and CMV-seronegative.

The chain recombines TRBV9 with TRBJ2-6; 11 bases map to TRBD2. The CDR3 contains 18 residues. Trimming removed 5 bases from V and 1 base from J; junction bases left unmatched: 8. Per the germline V gene, CDR1 is SGDLS and CDR2 is YYNGEE. The CDR3 spells CASSGTSGAYSGANVLTF. The CDR3 bases are TGTGCCAGCAGTGGGACTAGCGGTGCCTATTCTGGGGCCAACGTCCTGACTTTC. Using reference TRBV9 and TRBJ2-6 for the parts outside the CDR3, the full variable domain is DSGVTQTPKHLITATGQRVTLRCSPRSGDLSVYWYQQSLDQGLQFLIQYYNGEERAKGNILERFSAQQFPDLHSELNLSSLELGDSALYFCASSGTSGAYSGANVLTFGAGSRLTVL.

This chain uses TRBV27 with TRBJ1-6, with 8 nucleotides matching TRBD1. Unmatched junction bases numbered 8, after V lost 4 bases and J lost 6 bases. The CDR3 contains 16 residues. Germline V CDR1 and CDR2: MNHEY, SMNVEV (reference sequence). The CDR3 sequence is CASSSPQTGVNSPLHF. DNA for the CDR3: TGTGCCAGCAGTTCACCCCAGACAGGGGTTAATTCACCCCTCCACTTT.

This clone was counted between two and nine times. CDR3 sequence reads: CASSPTGVGYTF. The CDR3, as DNA: TGTGCCAGCAGCCCGACAGGGGTCGGCTACACCTTC. The J gene is TRBJ1-2, the V gene TRBV7-9, with TRBD1 identical over 8 bases. The CDR3 is 12 amino acids. V shed 5 bases and J 8 bases; nucleotides not matched to a gene: 4. Germline V lookup: CDR1 SEHNR, CDR2 FQNEAQ (reference sequence).

This sequence joins TRBV2 and TRBJ1-1, with D possibly matching TRBD1 (6 bases). The CDR3 has 13 residues. In germline, CDR1 is SNHLY, CDR2 FYNNEI. The V gene lost 6 bases and the J gene lost 0 bases, with 8 bases spanning the gap. CDR3 amino acids: CASRTGVNTEAFF. The CDR3 coding sequence is TGTGCCAGCAGGACAGGTGTGAACACTGAAGCTTTCTTT.

V is TRBV5-6 and J is TRBJ1-2, with TRBD1 identical over 7 bases. Germline V gene sequence: CDR1 SGHDT, CDR2 YYEEEE. CDR3 size: 13 residues. Unmatched junction bases numbered 10, after V lost 6 bases and J lost 8 bases. The CDR3 protein is CASTRTGVGGYTF. The CDR3 DNA sequence: TGTGCCAGCACCCGAACAGGGGTTGGGGGCTACACCTTC. The variable domain in full, completed from reference TRBV5-6 and TRBJ1-2, reads DAGVTQSPTHLIKTRGQQVTLRCSPKSGHDTVSWYQQALGQGPQFIFQYYEEEERQRGNFPDRFSGHQFPNYSSELNVNALLLGDSALYLCASTRTGVGGYTFGSGTRLTVV.

This rearrangement joins TRBV28 to TRBJ2-7; D is perhaps TRBD2 (5 bases). Germline loops: CDR1 MDHEN, CDR2 SYDVKM. V shed 6 bases and J shed 3 bases, with 12 bases lying between them. The CDR3 runs 13 residues. Here the CDR3 DNA reads TGTGCCAGCAGCCCTCGAGGGTTCTACGAGCAGTACGTC. This codes for CASSPRGFYEQYV.

This clone was picked up one time. For the CDR3, the DNA is TGCGCCAGCAGCGCGGGTAGCACAGATACGCAGTATTTT. Protein sequence: CASSAGSTDTQYF. The genes are TRBV4-3 and TRBJ2-3; possible D gene TRBD2, 5 bases. The germline V and J ends were trimmed by 5 bases and 0 bases, with 6 bases remaining between them. Germline assignment: CDR1 LGHNA and CDR2 YSLEER. The CDR3 covers 13 residues.

V usage is TRBV5-1 and J usage is TRBJ2-5, with D possibly being TRBD1 (5 bases). The CDR3 runs to 16 residues. Germline CDR1 SGHRS, CDR2 YFSETQ. Trimming removed 4 bases at V and 5 bases at J, with 21 bases between. DNA for the CDR3: TGCGCCAGCAGCATCCCAAGGGGAACAGTGAGGGAGACCCAGTACTTC. It encodes CASSIPRGTVRETQYF.

The rearrangement joins TRBV10-2 to TRBJ2-7; 10 bases fit TRBD1. There are 13 residues in the CDR3. J lost 3 bases, V lost 6 bases, and 2 bases had no gene match. Germline assignment: CDR1 WSHSY and CDR2 SAAADI. The CDR3 nucleotides are TGCGCCAGCAGGGGGACAGGGGACTACGAGCAGTACTTC. Translating it yields CASRGTGDYEQYF.

This sequence joins TRBV2 and TRBJ2-2; 10 nucleotides line up with TRBD1. J gave up 6 bases and V 8 bases, and 6 bases lay outside the gene matches. The CDR3 sequence is 14 residues long. From germline, CDR1 is SNHLY and CDR2 FYNNEI. The CDR3 region has the DNA TGTGCCAGCCGTCCCGGGACAGGGGCCGGGGAGCTGTTTTTT. Encoded protein: CASRPGTGAGELFF.

V gene TRBV7-9 combines with J gene TRBJ2-7; 12 bases are shared with TRBD1. From germline, CDR1 is SEHNR and CDR2 FQNEAQ (reference sequence). The CDR3 contains 15 residues. V gave up 5 bases and J gave up 4 bases; unmatched junction bases: 6. The CDR3 loop is CASSDGTGGGYEQYF. The CDR3 nucleotides read TGTGCCAGCAGCGACGGGACAGGGGGCGGGTACGAGCAGTACTTC. The full variable domain, rest sourced from reference TRBV7-9 and TRBJ2-7, is DTGVSQNPRHKITKRGQNVTFRCDPISEHNRLYWYRQTLGQGPEFLTYFQNEAQLEKSRLLSDRFSAERPKGSFSTLEIQRTEQGDSAMYLCASSDGTGGGYEQYFGPGTRLTVT.

The CDR3 DNA follows: TGTGCCAGCAACCAATACGGACTCACTGAAGCTTTCTTT. Amino acid sequence: CASNQYGLTEAFF. The gene calls are TRBV13 and TRBJ1-1; D ambiguous. The CDR3 has 13 residues. The V gene lost 7 bases and the J gene lost 4 bases, with 13 bases spanning the gap. Germline V gene lookup returns CDR1 PRHDT and CDR2 FYEKMQ (reference sequence).

This chain uses TRBV28 with TRBJ1-5, with 8 bases aligning to TRBD1. The germline gives CDR1 MDHEN, CDR2 SYDVKM. Losses at the gene ends were 7 bases for V and 9 bases for J; bases not matched to a gene: 5. The CDR3 has 12 residues. In DNA form, the CDR3 reads TGTGCCAGCATCCAGGGGGCTGGGCCCCAGCATTTT. It yields the protein CASIQGAGPQHF.

This clone was detected only once. The chain has TRBV4-1 and TRBJ2-7; 9 nucleotides agree with TRBD1. There are 16 residues in the CDR3. Trimming took 3 bases from V and 1 from J; bases not matched to a gene: 7. The germline V gene encodes CDR1 MGHRA and CDR2 YSYEKL. This CDR3 is CASSHPEGTGSYEQYF. The CDR3 nucleotides read TGCGCCAGCAGCCACCCCGAGGGGACAGGGTCCTACGAGCAGTACTTC.

CDR3 sequence: CASSVGRFGTEAFF. The CDR3 bases are TGTGCCAGCAGCGTAGGTCGATTCGGGACTGAAGCTTTCTTT. The chain joins TRBV9 to TRBJ1-1; no clear D. Trimming cost V 0 bases and J 5 bases, with 11 bases left between them. The germline V gene encodes CDR1 SGDLS and CDR2 YYNGEE. This CDR3 spans 14 amino acids. Together with reference TRBV9 and TRBJ1-1, the CDR3 gives the full variable domain: DSGVTQTPKHLITATGQRVTLRCSPRSGDLSVYWYQQSLDQGLQFLIQYYNGEERAKGNILERFSAQQFPDLHSELNLSSLELGDSALYFCASSVGRFGTEAFFGQGTRLTVV.

This clone was detected only a few times. The chain is built from TRBV5-1 and TRBJ1-4; no definite D call. CDR1 and CDR2 (germline): SGHRS, YFSETQ. This CDR3 region has 13 residues. V was cut by 0 bases and J by 5 bases, with 5 bases left in between. As DNA, the CDR3 is TGCGCCAGCAGCTTGGGCGGGAATGAAAAACTGTTTTTT. Protein product: CASSLGGNEKLFF.

This chain connects TRBV7-8 to TRBJ1-5; TRBD1 aligns across 7 bases. Per germline, CDR1 SGHVS and CDR2 FQNEAQ. The V gene end was trimmed by 5 bases and the J gene end by 6 bases; junction bases not matched to a gene: 10. This CDR3 is 15 amino acids long. CDR3 protein: CASSPGTGVSQPQHF. CDR3 DNA sequence: TGTGCCAGCAGCCCGGGTACAGGGGTCAGTCAGCCCCAGCATTTT.

The chain uses TRBV7-2 and TRBJ2-2, with TRBD2 identical over 8 bases. CDR1 is SGHTA, CDR2 FQGNSA, per germline. The ends lost 2 bases at V and 5 bases at J; junction bases unmatched: 4. The CDR3 is made up of 15 amino acids. CDR3 sequence reads: CASSLRVAGTGELFF. The CDR3 DNA follows: TGTGCCAGCAGCTTAAGGGTAGCGGGGACCGGGGAGCTGTTTTTT.

The V call is TRBV5-1, the J call TRBJ1-6; TRBD1 matches 7 bases. The ends lost 4 bases at V and 5 bases at J; junction bases unmatched: 3. Germline lookup yields CDR1 SGHRS and CDR2 YFSETQ. The CDR3 runs 14 residues. The CDR3 is CASSAGTDNSPLHF. For the CDR3, the DNA is TGCGCCAGCAGCGCCGGGACAGATAATTCACCCCTCCACTTT.

The rearrangement joins TRBV2 to TRBJ2-7; 12 nucleotides line up with TRBD2. This CDR3 has 16 residues. The V segment lost 0 bases and the J segment 4 bases; nucleotides outside the gene matches: 4. Germline assignment: CDR1 SNHLY and CDR2 FYNNEI. Written as DNA, the CDR3 is TGTGCCAGCAGTGAAGCGCTTACTAGCGGGGGGTACGAGCAGTACTTC. Translating it yields CASSEALTSGGYEQYF. Using reference TRBV2 and TRBJ2-7 for the parts outside the CDR3, the full variable domain is EPEVTQTPSHQVTQMGQEVILRCVPISNHLYFYWYRQILGQKVEFLVSFYNNEISEKSEIFDDQFSVERPDGSNFTLKIRSTKLEDSAMYFCASSEALTSGGYEQYFGPGTRLTVT.

The chain links TRBV29-1 to TRBJ2-1; D might be TRBD1 (6 bases). This CDR3 is built from 14 residues. Germline V CDR1 and CDR2: SQVTM, ANQGSEA. Trimming stripped 6 bases from V and 6 bases from J, with 18 bases between. CDR3 in amino acids: CSVETGQPTNEQFF. CDR3 bases: TGCAGCGTGGAAACCGGACAGCCGACCAATGAGCAGTTCTTC.